This record covers a single T cell receptor beta chain. Its antigen is unidentified. PBMCs numbering at least 6 million were isolated per sample. Germline V CDR1 and CDR2: MNHEY, SVGAGI. The CDR3 is 14 amino acids. The germline V and J ends were trimmed by 2 bases and 0 bases, with 7 bases remaining between them. These data belong to a study of blood T cells in healthy people across ages. Study results and caveats: Among long-lived donors, naive CD4+ cells were more numerous and diversity higher than in aged donors.

Alongside a J-beta primer mix, a sample-barcoded 5' primer served in a second PCR lasting about 7 to 11 cycles. Researchers report that each sample yielded at least 3 million CDR3-containing paired-end reads. TCRdb ran MiXCR on the 5' RACE reads and lists one entry per CDR3 protein. This table holds more than 1.4 million distinct CDR3 sequences, approximately 42% found once. The chain carries TRBV6-5 and TRBJ1-2, with unresolved D. This clonotype originated in a young woman in good health. The sequencing input was blood. The CDR3 loop reads CASSYGSTNYGYTF. CDR3 coding DNA: TGTGCCAGCAGTTACGGCTCAACTAACTATGGCTACACCTTC.